This TCR beta chain was obtained from a study of shared clonotypes between healthy human individuals. The deep-level immunoSEQ assay was used. Genomic DNA per cell subset filled all wells of several immunoSEQ plates. The quantity of DNA used in unsorted PBMC replicate PCRs was roughly 320 ng, corresponding to tens of thousands of T cell genomes. Assay: immunoSEQ multiplex PCR; the TCRdb copy retains only in-frame clones and omits some. The sample lists 530,000 or so clones, about 79% seen once, with around 12% in the top ten. The V gene's germline CDR1 is LNHDA and CDR2 SQIVND (reference sequence). The V and J ends lost 5 bases and 0 bases respectively, with 15 bases between them. This CDR3 region has 16 residues.

The chain has TRBV19 and TRBJ2-3, with D uncertain. The sample consisted of PBMCs. The TCR originated in a woman aged 40 to 55 in good health. Some clones in this sample may be carry-over from other donors' samples. CDR3 coding DNA: TGTGCCAGTAGTTCCCGGGCCGCCACTAGCACAGATACGCAGTATTTT. Protein sequence: CASSSRAATSTDTQYF.